This T cell receptor beta chain was identified in a study of cytomegalovirus exposure and HLA in healthy donors. Study-wide points: Solely CMV serostatus was available to characterize immune exposure. Some TCR beta chains (164 of them) were listed as cytomegalovirus-associated.

V lost 4 bases to trimming and J lost 2 bases, with 5 bases between them. CDR3 length: 12 amino acids. The germline V gene encodes CDR1 SNHLY and CDR2 FYNNEI. Both 60 Vbeta primers and 13 Jbeta primers went into the PCR. Clones were read by immunoSEQ multiplex PCR, and TCRdb kept only the in-frame ones, dropping some. Its table records roughly 120,000 clones. Regarding this clone: Its cognate antigen is unknown. The sample has other DNA sequences that encode this CDR3 too.

The sequence was collected from a young man in good health and CMV-seronegative. The J gene is TRBJ2-5, the V gene TRBV2; D call uncertain. Sequenced input: PBMCs. The CDR3 DNA sequence: TGTGCCAGCAGTGGGCAGCAAGAGACCCAGTACTTC. It is translated as CASSGQQETQYF.